Listed below are T cell receptor beta chains from one sample, sequenced in a study of CD8+CD57+ T cells in acquired aplastic anemia. TCRdb reanalysed the reads using MiXCR and keeps one entry per CDR3 protein. The sample holds more than 250,000 distinct CDR3 sequences, roughly 82% seen once. The sample consisted of sorted CD4+, CD8+, or CD8+CD57+ T cells (not recorded which) from PBMCs. The receptors stem from a human donor with aplastic anemia. The CDR3 runs from the conserved cysteine through the conserved F or W. The order of the fields is J gene, CDR3 length, V gene, D gene, clone size, CDR3 DNA, CDR3 protein. A D gene is named only where the DNA matches it firmly. Not all rows give a size; the values are once, few, many and, for expanded clones, a class.

TRBJ2-2,13,TRBV20-1,TRBD2,NA,TGCAGTGCCAAAGCTACTAGCGCTGGGGAGCTGTTTTTT,CSAKATSAGELFF
TRBJ2-1,15,TRBV2,TRBD2,NA,TGTGCCAGTGGTAGGGCTAGCGGAGCCAACACTGAACAGTTCTTC,CASGRASGANTEQFF
TRBJ2-3,13,TRBV9,NA,NA,TGTGCCAGCGGGGACGGGGCGGATGCTCCGCAGTATTTT,CASGDGADAPQYF
TRBJ1-1,15,TRBV15,TRBD1,once,TGTGCCACCAGCTTAGATCTGACAGGGAACATAGAAGCTTTCTTT,CATSLDLTGNIEAFF
TRBJ2-6,16,TRBV14,NA,once,TGTGCCAGCAGCAAAGGACTGCTCTCTGGGGCCAACGTCCTGACTTTC,CASSKGLLSGANVLTF
TRBJ2-1,15,TRBV5-5,TRBD1,once,TGCGCCAGCAGCAGCGGGACAGGGAATTATAATGAGCAGTTCTTC,CASSSGTGNYNEQFF
TRBJ2-3,13,TRBV5-4,NA,NA,TGTGCCAGCAGCGTCGCTAGCACAGATACGCAGTATTTT,CASSVASTDTQYF
TRBJ2-5,14,TRBV7-3,NA,NA,TGTGCCGGTCTTGGGCCGGGCGGACACCCAGCCCTTCGCTTC,CAGLGPGGHPALRF
TRBJ2-5,15,TRBV7-3,NA,NA,TGTGCCAGCAGCCCACTGGGGTCGTGGGGGGCGACCACGTACTTC,CASSPLGSWGATTYF
TRBJ2-7,15,TRBV9,TRBD1,once,TGTGCCAGCAGCGACGGACAGGGGGCAGGTGAAAAACAGTACTTC,CASSDGQGAGEKQYF
TRBJ2-5,14,TRBV15,NA,NA,TGTGCCACCAGCAGAGGCAGCGAGAAAGCTACCCAGTACTTC,CATSRGSEKATQYF
TRBJ2-1,16,TRBV7-2,NA,NA,TGTGCCAGCAGCTTTCATACAGGCGGGGCGGGCGTTTCGCAGTTCTTC,CASSFHTGGAGVSQFF
TRBJ1-1,15,TRBV7-8,NA,NA,TGTGCCAGCAGCCCAACAGGGAATATGGACACTGAAGCTTTCTTT,CASSPTGNMDTEAFF
TRBJ2-5,14,TRBV2,NA,once,TGTGCCAGCGGCGACGGCTCCACCCAAGAGACCCAGTACTTC,CASGDGSTQETQYF
TRBJ2-3,16,TRBV7-2,TRBD2,NA,TGTGCCAGCAGCCTATCGGGAGGTCCCGATACGCATACGCAGTATTTT,CASSLSGGPDTHTQYF
TRBJ2-7,15,TRBV9,NA,NA,TGTGCCAGCAGCGTCTGGGTCGCCGACACCGGCGAGCAGTACTTC,CASSVWVADTGEQYF
TRBJ2-1,13,TRBV10-1,NA,NA,TGCGCTAGGAGGGGGGCGTGGGGGGATGAGCAGTTCTTC,CARRGAWGDEQFF
TRBJ2-5,14,TRBV9,NA,once,TGTGCCTGCAGCGTAGAGACCACGGGGGAGCAGTACTACTTC,CACSVETTGEQYYF
TRBJ2-3,13,TRBV7-3,NA,NA,TGTGCCAGCGGAAGACGGGGCAACGCCGTTCAACATTTT,CASGRRGNAVQHF
TRBJ1-1,15,TRBV9,NA,NA,TGTGCCAGCGGCGTAGCTGGGAACAGGCAGTACTTCGCTTTCTTT,CASGVAGNRQYFAFF
TRBJ1-2,13,TRBV2,NA,NA,TGTGCCAGCAGGAAAGGGGCGGACTATGGCTACACCTTC,CASRKGADYGYTF
TRBJ1-2,16,TRBV7-9,NA,NA,TGTGCCAGCAGCCGTGGGACTAGCGGGAGGGCCCGAGACTACACCTTC,CASSRGTSGRARDYTF
TRBJ2-2,12,TRBV15,NA,few,TGTGCCACCAGCAGAGGCGGCGGGGAGCTGTTTTTT,CATSRGGGELFF
TRBJ2-7,11,TRBV13,NA,NA,TGTGCCAGCAGCGTAGCTTACGAGCAGTACTTC,CASSVAYEQYF
TRBJ2-1,12,TRBV7-9,NA,NA,TGTGCCAGCAGTTCCCTCGCCGGAGTGCACTCCTTC,CASSSLAGVHSF
TRBJ1-3,15,TRBV7-6,TRBD1,NA,TGTGCCAGCAGCTCCCTCGACAGGGCTGGAAACACCATATGTTTT,CASSSLDRAGNTICF